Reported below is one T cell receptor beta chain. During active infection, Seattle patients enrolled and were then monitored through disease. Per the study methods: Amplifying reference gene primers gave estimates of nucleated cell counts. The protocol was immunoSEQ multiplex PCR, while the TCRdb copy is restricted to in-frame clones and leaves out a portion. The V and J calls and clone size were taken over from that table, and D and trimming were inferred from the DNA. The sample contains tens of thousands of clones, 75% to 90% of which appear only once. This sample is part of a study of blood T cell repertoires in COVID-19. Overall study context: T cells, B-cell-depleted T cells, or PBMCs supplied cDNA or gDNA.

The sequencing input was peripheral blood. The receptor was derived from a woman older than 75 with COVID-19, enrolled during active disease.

CDR3 protein: CASSLGTGVAKNIQYF. The CDR3 nucleotides read TGTGCCAGCAGCTTAGGGACAGGGGTAGCCAAAAACATTCAGTACTTC. The V and J genes are TRBV7-2 and TRBJ2-4, with 9 positions matching TRBD1. The germline V gene has CDR1 SGHTA and CDR2 FQGNSA. V lost 1 base and J lost 0; bases outside the gene matches: 1. The CDR3 totals 16 residues.